Presented here are 25 T cell receptor beta chains from one specimen sequenced in a study of chemoradiotherapy in HPV16-positive cancers. Profiling relied on immunoSEQ multiplex PCR, and the TCRdb table lists in-frame clones only, not all of them. Seen here are some 13,000 clones, around 71% observed once, and the top ten hold 16%. This material was acquired from a patient who underwent chemoradiotherapy. The receptor source for this set is a human donor with HPV-associated anogenital cancer.

Only a few counts were recorded for this clone. The chain uses TRBV6-4 and TRBJ2-7; 11 bases agree with TRBD2. There are 14 residues in the CDR3. Trimming took 6 bases from V and 5 from J; bases not matched to a gene: 6. Germline V gives CDR1 MRHNA, CDR2 SNTAGT. CDR3 amino acids: CASRRLAGQNEQYF. The DNA for the CDR3 is TGTGCCAGCAGAAGACTAGCGGGACAAAACGAGCAGTACTTC.

This clone was recorded a few times. V usage is TRBV10-3 and J usage is TRBJ2-7, with TRBD2 identical over 7 bases. The CDR3 is 15 residues long. The germline gives CDR1 ENHRY, CDR2 SYGVKD. Losses at the gene ends were 3 bases for V and 1 base for J; bases not matched to a gene: 6. The CDR3 is CAISDIQAGSYEQYF. The CDR3 nucleotides read TGTGCCATCAGTGACATACAAGCGGGATCCTACGAGCAGTACTTC.

This rearrangement joins TRBV5-6 to TRBJ2-7; 8 bases are shared with TRBD1. J gave up 6 bases and V 0 bases, and 14 bases lay outside the gene matches. The CDR3 extends over 17 amino acids. Germline CDR1 is SGHDT and CDR2 is YYEEEE. The CDR3 reads CASSLAKSTGVPLEQYF. CDR3 coding DNA: TGTGCCAGCAGCTTGGCCAAGTCGACAGGGGTCCCTCTCGAGCAGTACTTC.

The J gene is TRBJ1-2, the V gene TRBV29-1; 7 bases agree with TRBD1. The germline V gene encodes CDR1 SQVTM and CDR2 ANQGSEA. Trimming at V came to 6 bases and at J to 5 bases, leaving 12 bases not matched to a gene. The CDR3 has 14 amino acids. The DNA of the CDR3 is TGCAGCGTCGTTACAGGGGACCCAATATATGGCTACACCTTC. Encoded protein: CSVVTGDPIYGYTF.

V gene TRBV28 combines with J gene TRBJ1-2; 10 positions agree with TRBD1. V shed 6 bases and J 4 bases; nucleotides not matched to a gene: 2. Per germline, CDR1 MDHEN and CDR2 SYDVKM. The CDR3 is made up of 13 amino acids. The DNA for the CDR3 is TGTGCCAGCAGGGGACAGGGGACCTATGGCTACACCTTC. Its translation: CASRGQGTYGYTF.

This clone was observed once. The CDR3: CASSRRTGGTEAFF. CDR3 sequence (DNA): TGCGCCAGCAGCCGCAGGACAGGGGGAACTGAAGCTTTCTTT. This chain uses TRBV5-1 with TRBJ1-1; 10 bases line up with TRBD1. This CDR3 is built from 14 residues. From germline, CDR1 is SGHRS and CDR2 YFSETQ. V lost 4 bases, J lost 5 bases, and 5 bases stayed unmatched.

The J gene is TRBJ2-2, the V gene TRBV5-4, with 8 nucleotides matching TRBD1. CDR1 is SGHNT and CDR2 is YYREEE in the germline V gene (reference sequence). The CDR3 is 17 residues long. J lost 0 bases, V lost 4 bases, and 8 bases had no gene match. CDR3 sequence: CASSAVDRGPNTGELFF. The CDR3 DNA is TGTGCCAGCAGCGCGGTCGACAGGGGCCCGAACACCGGGGAGCTGTTTTTT.

The rearrangement joins TRBV2 to TRBJ1-2; D is unresolved. The CDR3 spans 13 residues. With 3 bases removed from V and 4 bases from J, the gap between germline ends came to 9 bases. Germline lookup yields CDR1 SNHLY and CDR2 FYNNEI. The DNA for the CDR3 is TGTGCCAGCAGTGAGTGGAGATCCTATGGCTACACCTTC. Its translation is CASSEWRSYGYTF.

The chain joins TRBV6-5 to TRBJ2-1, with 9 bases identical to TRBD2. The V gene's germline CDR1 is MNHEY and CDR2 SVGAGI. The V and J ends lost 2 bases and 1 base, in that order; junction bases with no gene match: 3. There are 16 residues in the CDR3. CDR3 bases: TGTGCCAGCAGTTACACACTAGCGGGTTCCTACAATGAGCAGTTCTTC. It yields the protein CASSYTLAGSYNEQFF.

The gene calls are TRBV4-3 and TRBJ2-1; 12 positions agree with TRBD2. CDR3 length: 16 amino acids. Germline V CDR1 and CDR2: LGHNA, YSLEER. V lost 0 bases and J lost 10; bases outside the gene matches: 7. In nucleotides, the CDR3 is TGCGCCAGCAGCCAAGAAAGGACTAGCGGGATTGGGGAGCAGTTCTTC. Translation gives CASSQERTSGIGEQFF.

The V gene is TRBV11-3, the J gene TRBJ2-5, with D maybe TRBD1 (5 bases). Germline CDR1 and CDR2: SGHNT and YENEEA. Between the trimmed V and J ends, which lost 4 bases and 7 bases, there was a span of 10 bases. The CDR3 covers 12 residues. DNA for the CDR3: TGTGCCAGCAGCTCCAGACAGCCGACCCAGTACTTC. Protein product: CASSSRQPTQYF.

This clone showed up just a few times. This chain joins TRBV29-1 and TRBJ2-2; D may be TRBD1 (6 bases). Germline V gene sequence: CDR1 SQVTM, CDR2 ANQGSEA. Trimming took off 8 bases at V and 0 bases at J, with 13 bases between the two ends. The CDR3 is made up of 14 amino acids. CDR3 sequence (DNA): TGCAGCATATCAGGGGCCGCGAACACCGGGGAGCTGTTTTTT. Amino acid sequence: CSISGAANTGELFF.

The chain has TRBV28 and TRBJ2-3; maybe TRBD2 (6 bases). The CDR3 is 17 residues long. Trimming left V 5 bases short and J 0 bases short, with 18 bases between. Per the germline V gene, CDR1 is MDHEN and CDR2 is SYDVKM. The CDR3 sequence: CASSPLRGAGSTDTQYF. CDR3 nucleotide sequence: TGTGCCAGCAGTCCTCTGAGGGGAGCGGGCAGCACAGATACGCAGTATTTT.

V gene TRBV6-6 combines with J gene TRBJ1-1; 7 nucleotides line up with TRBD1. Trimming removed 7 bases from V and 11 bases from J; junction bases left unmatched: 19. Germline lookup yields CDR1 MNHNY and CDR2 SVGAGI (reference sequence). The CDR3 spans 15 residues. The CDR3 is CASISFRDSNLGAFF. The CDR3 coding sequence is TGTGCCAGCATTTCATTCCGGGACAGTAACTTAGGGGCTTTCTTT.

The chain carries TRBV10-3 and TRBJ1-2, with TRBD1 identical over 7 bases. V shed 6 bases, J shed 6 bases, and the junction held 4 bases outside the gene matches. The CDR3 loop spans 12 amino acids. Germline assignment: CDR1 ENHRY and CDR2 SYGVKD. The CDR3 region is CAIRGDSHGYTF. CDR3 in DNA: TGTGCCATCAGGGGGGACAGCCATGGCTACACCTTC.

CDR3 loop: CASSLGSGVSYEQYF. The DNA of the CDR3 is TGTGCCAGCAGCTTAGGTTCGGGAGTCTCCTACGAGCAGTACTTC. This chain uses TRBV7-6 with TRBJ2-7, with D possibly TRBD2 on 6 matching bases. The CDR3 loop spans 15 amino acids. V was pared by 1 base and J by 0 bases, with 10 bases between. Germline V gives CDR1 SGHVS, CDR2 FNYEAQ. The full variable domain, in which reference TRBV7-6 and TRBJ2-7 provide the parts outside the CDR3, is GAGVSQSPRYKVTKRGQDVALRCDPISGHVSLYWYRQALGQGPEFLTYFNYEAQQDKSGLPNDRFSAERPEGSISTLTIQRTEQRDSAMYRCASSLGSGVSYEQYFGPGTRLTVT.

The chain uses TRBV7-2 and TRBJ2-5; 7 bases match TRBD2. CDR3 length equals 15 residues. The germline V gene encodes CDR1 SGHTA and CDR2 FQGNSA. With V trimmed by 6 bases and J by 5 bases, 12 bases remained unmatched. CDR3 loop: CASSLNSGRVETQYF. As DNA, the CDR3 is TGTGCCAGCAGTCTGAATAGCGGGCGAGTTGAGACCCAGTACTTC. Supplemented by reference TRBV7-2 and TRBJ2-5, the full variable domain reads GAGVSQSPSNKVTEKGKDVELRCDPISGHTALYWYRQSLGQGLEFLIYFQGNSAPDKSGLPSDRFSAERTGGSVSTLTIQRTQQEDSAVYLCASSLNSGRVETQYFGPGTRLLVL.

This clone occurred a few times. The rearrangement joins TRBV30 to TRBJ1-4, with D unclear. CDR3 length: 14 residues. The ends were cut back, 3 bases at V and 4 bases at J, with 12 bases in the middle. Germline V gene lookup returns CDR1 GTSNPN and CDR2 SVGIG (reference sequence). Written as DNA, the CDR3 is TGTGCCTGGAGCGTTTCGGGCTATAATGAAAAACTGTTTTTT. This codes for CAWSVSGYNEKLFF.

This clone was recorded once. This sequence joins TRBV30 and TRBJ1-5, with D possibly being TRBD1 (5 bases). The germline V gene has CDR1 GTSNPN and CDR2 SVGIG (reference sequence). The germline V and J ends were trimmed by 3 bases and 0 bases, with 18 bases remaining between them. The CDR3 contains 17 residues. CDR3 sequence: CAWSVARTPYSNQPQHF. CDR3 coding DNA: TGTGCCTGGAGCGTAGCCCGGACACCGTATAGCAATCAGCCCCAGCATTTT.

This clone was observed a handful of times. The chain carries TRBV5-8 and TRBJ1-6; D is undetermined. This CDR3 is built from 14 residues. Per germline, CDR1 SGHTS and CDR2 YDEGEE. V shed 6 bases and J shed 9 bases, with 16 bases lying between them. DNA of the CDR3: TGTGCCAGCACCACCGGAGTGGGAACTTCACCCCTCCACTTT. Its protein product is CASTTGVGTSPLHF.

This clone occurred a few times. CDR3 protein: CASSLLSGSYEQYF. DNA for the CDR3: TGCGCCAGCAGCTTGCTATCCGGGTCCTACGAGCAGTACTTC. The chain employs TRBV5-1 and TRBJ2-7; D remains unclear. Trimming cost V 1 base and J 1 base, with 9 bases left between them. Per germline, CDR1 SGHRS and CDR2 YFSETQ. The CDR3 loop spans 14 amino acids.

This clone was seen a single time. The V and J genes are TRBV14 and TRBJ2-7; TRBD1 is a possible D gene (5 bases). There are 13 residues in the CDR3. Germline V lookup: CDR1 SGHDN, CDR2 FVKESK. V was trimmed by 3 bases and J by 3 bases, leaving 9 bases between them. Here the CDR3 reads CASSHRQFYEQYF. As DNA, the CDR3 is TGTGCCAGCAGCCACCGACAGTTCTACGAGCAGTACTTC.

This sequence joins TRBV19 and TRBJ2-6, with D possibly matching TRBD1 (5 bases). The CDR3 is made up of 15 amino acids. Trimming stripped 6 bases from V and 7 bases from J, with 16 bases between. CDR1 LNHDA and CDR2 SQIVND come from the germline V gene (reference sequence). DNA of the CDR3: TGTGCCAGTAGCACCCAGGGATTTGGTGCCAACGTCCTGACTTTC. This codes for CASSTQGFGANVLTF.

This clone has only a few counts. The rearrangement joins TRBV27 to TRBJ1-1; 9 bases agree with TRBD1. Germline V gives CDR1 MNHEY, CDR2 SMNVEV (reference sequence). J lost 5 bases, V lost 5 bases, and 9 bases had no gene match. The CDR3 loop spans 15 amino acids. The CDR3 region has the DNA TGTGCCAGCAGTCCTATGGGACAGGGATGGACTGAAGCTTTCTTT. The encoded protein is CASSPMGQGWTEAFF.

This clone was seen once. The chain is built from TRBV7-2 and TRBJ2-2; the match to TRBD1 covers 8 bases. V was clipped by 5 bases and J by 4 bases; unmatched bases: 6. The germline CDR1 and CDR2 sequences are SGHTA and FQGNSA. The CDR3 consists of 15 residues. CDR3 protein: CASSRDRTLTGELFF. The CDR3 DNA reads as TGTGCCAGCAGCCGGGACAGGACTCTCACCGGGGAGCTGTTTTTT.